These 6 T cell receptor beta chains originate from one sample sequenced in a study of T-cell memory formation after mild COVID-19. Via MiXCR, TCRdb re-called the 5' RACE reads, giving one row per CDR3 protein. The repertoire holds roughly 100,000 distinct CDR3 sequences, with approximately 15% as singletons. Sequencing input: PBMCs or a T cell subset sorted from them (not recorded which). The receptors come from an adult woman who had mild COVID-19 (a few samples of this study predate the infection). Cell type and time point are not known.

The chain links TRBV12-3 or TRBV12-4 to TRBJ1-5; D uncertain. The germline V and J ends were trimmed by 3 bases and 3 bases, with 6 bases remaining between them. The CDR3 covers 13 residues. CDR3 region: CASSFQTNQPQHF. DNA of the CDR3: TGTGCCAGCAGTTTTCAGACCAATCAGCCCCAGCATTTT.

The V gene is TRBV10-2, the J gene TRBJ2-7; TRBD2 is a possible D gene (6 bases). This CDR3 is built from 13 residues. Germline CDR1 reads WSHSY; CDR2 reads SAAADI. V dropped 5 bases and J dropped 4 bases, with 12 bases sitting between them. The CDR3 DNA is TGCGCCAGCAGTACCGGGGGAGTGTACGAGCAGTACTTC. Encoded protein: CASSTGGVYEQYF.

This clonotype was detected many times. This sequence joins TRBV20-1 and TRBJ2-1; unclear D gene. This CDR3 spans 13 amino acids. Trimming took 6 bases from V and 1 from J, leaving 10 bases between them. The germline V gene has CDR1 DFQATT and CDR2 SNEGSKA (reference sequence). The CDR3 bases are TGCAGTGCCATTGTGGGGTCCTACAATGAGCAGTTCTTC. Residues: CSAIVGSYNEQFF.

This clonotype was counted only a few times. V is TRBV7-6 and J is TRBJ2-1, with 10 nucleotides matching TRBD2. Looked up from germline, CDR1 is SGHVS and CDR2 is FNYEAQ. Germline trimming cut 5 bases from V and 5 bases from J; bases unmatched to any gene: 6. CDR3 size: 15 residues. Here the CDR3 reads CASSVLAGENNEQFF. CDR3 nucleotides: TGTGCCAGCAGCGTCCTAGCGGGAGAAAACAATGAGCAGTTCTTC.

The V call is TRBV18, the J call TRBJ2-2; 7 bases fit TRBD1. The CDR3 totals 19 residues. CDR1 and CDR2 from the germline V gene are KGHSH and LQKENI. Trimming at V came to 2 bases and at J to 3 bases, leaving 15 bases not matched to a gene. CDR3 region: CASSPEGQTVSLYTGELFF. As DNA, the CDR3 is TGTGCCAGCTCACCAGAGGGACAGACCGTATCCTTGTACACCGGGGAGCTGTTTTTT.

This clonotype was counted a few times. The chain links TRBV5-1 to TRBJ2-7; D may be TRBD1 (6 bases). The CDR3 consists of 14 residues. The V end lost 3 bases, the J end lost 2 bases, and 12 bases lay between the germline ends. From germline, CDR1 is SGHRS and CDR2 YFSETQ. The CDR3 loop reads CASSSRTVPYEQYF. CDR3 bases: TGCGCCAGCAGCTCCCGGACAGTGCCCTACGAGCAGTACTTC.